What follows are 9 T cell receptor beta chains derived from one specimen sequenced in a study of blood T cells in healthy people across ages. The use of a sample-barcoded 5' primer and a J-beta primer mix characterized a second PCR of 7 to 11 cycles. MiXCR was run by TCRdb on the 5' RACE reads, yielding one entry per CDR3 protein. The sample records approximately 900,000 distinct CDR3 sequences, almost 30% being singletons. These data also formed part of another study, on T cells of mothers and their children.

The sequenced sample was blood. All receptors derive from a woman in her forties in good health.

In this sample, this clonotype turned up a few times. The chain couples TRBV10-3 to TRBJ1-1, with 8 bases fitting TRBD1. V dropped 2 bases and J dropped 1; count of bases not matched to a gene: 0. The CDR3 runs to 14 residues. Germline CDR1 reads ENHRY; CDR2 reads SYGVKD. The CDR3 loop reads CAISEGTGNTEAFF. The CDR3 DNA reads as TGTGCCATCAGTGAGGGGACAGGGAACACTGAAGCTTTCTTT.

The genes are TRBV7-2 and TRBJ1-2; D call uncertain. Germline V gives CDR1 SGHTA, CDR2 FQGNSA. There are 16 residues in the CDR3. Trimming shortened V by 2 bases and J by 1 base, and 14 bases separated the two germline ends. DNA for the CDR3: TGTGCCAGCAGCTTATTGTACGGAGCCTTTAACTATGGCTACACCTTC. Amino acids: CASSLLYGAFNYGYTF.

V and J are TRBV11-2 and TRBJ2-1; tentative D call: TRBD1 (6 bases). Germline-derived CDR1 and CDR2 are SGHAT and FQNNGV. The V and J ends lost 0 bases and 7 bases respectively, with 16 bases between them. CDR3 size: 16 residues. The CDR3: CASSLDTGFVGNEQFF. The CDR3 DNA reads TGTGCCAGCAGCTTAGACACAGGGTTTGTAGGGAATGAGCAGTTCTTC. Supplemented by reference TRBV11-2 and TRBJ2-1, the full variable domain reads EAGVAQSPRYKIIEKRQSVAFWCNPISGHATLYWYQQILGQGPKLLIQFQNNGVVDDSQLPKDRFSAERLKGVDSTLKIQPAKLEDSAVYLCASSLDTGFVGNEQFFGPGTRLTVL.

This clonotype was detected only a few times. The chain employs TRBV12-3 or TRBV12-4 and TRBJ1-1, with TRBD1 matching 11 bases. Trimming at V came to 3 bases and at J to 8 bases, leaving 8 bases not matched to a gene. CDR3 length equals 15 residues. The DNA of the CDR3 is TGTGCCAGCAGTTTGATTGGACAGGGGGCTAGGGAAGCTTTCTTT. Amino acids: CASSLIGQGAREAFF.

At least ten counts were recorded for this clonotype. This chain connects TRBV29-1 to TRBJ1-1; D is unresolved. Trimming took off 5 bases at V and 0 bases at J, with 10 bases between the two ends. The CDR3 spans 13 residues. CDR1 is SQVTM and CDR2 is ANQGSEA in the germline V gene. CDR3 region: CSVMVELNTEAFF. The CDR3 DNA sequence: TGCAGCGTTATGGTCGAACTGAACACTGAAGCTTTCTTT.

On this clonotype itself: A read error may explain this, as a much larger clone is one base away. The V and J genes are TRBV29-1 and TRBJ2-3; TRBD1 matches at 7 bases. V was clipped by 2 bases and J by 6 bases; unmatched bases: 8. The V gene's germline CDR1 is SQVTM and CDR2 ANQGSEA. This CDR3 comprises 14 residues. The CDR3 reads CSVESGQDGDTQYF. CDR3 nucleotide sequence: TGCAGCGTTGAAAGTGGACAGGACGGGGATACGCAGTATTTT.

This clonotype was observed a handful of times. The V and J genes are TRBV10-3 and TRBJ1-5; TRBD1 might be the D (5 bases). This CDR3 comprises 14 residues. Germline V gene data show CDR1 as ENHRY and CDR2 as SYGVKD. The germline V and J ends were trimmed by 4 bases and 5 bases, with 12 bases remaining between them. The DNA of the CDR3 is TGTGCCATCAGTGTCTTGGGGGGGGATCAGCCCCAGCATTTT. Its translation: CAISVLGGDQPQHF.

This clonotype was recorded a few times. The chain is built from TRBV7-2 and TRBJ1-2; D not certain. V lost 5 bases, J lost 3 bases, and 13 bases lay in between. CDR1 and CDR2 from the germline V gene are SGHTA and FQGNSA. The CDR3 length is 14 residues. The CDR3: CASSPRRSDYGYTF. In nucleotides, the CDR3 is TGTGCCAGCAGCCCCCGAAGAAGTGACTATGGCTACACCTTC.

This clonotype was detected only a few times. This chain links TRBV5-5 with TRBJ2-5, with 11 bases aligning to TRBD2. CDR1 is SGHKS, CDR2 YYEKEE, per germline (reference sequence). Unmatched junction bases numbered 5, after V lost 5 bases and J lost 2 bases. The CDR3 length is 15 residues. CDR3 protein: CASRASGGQQETQYF. CDR3 coding DNA: TGTGCCAGCAGGGCTAGCGGGGGGCAGCAAGAGACCCAGTACTTC. Using reference TRBV5-5 and TRBJ2-5 for the parts outside the CDR3, the full variable domain is DAGVTQSPTHLIKTRGQQVTLRCSPISGHKSVSWYQQVLGQGPQFIFQYYEKEERGRGNFPDRFSARQFPNYSSELNVNALLLGDSALYLCASRASGGQQETQYFGPGTRLLVL.